This T cell receptor beta chain comes out of a study of cytomegalovirus exposure and HLA in healthy donors. Across the whole study: The 100 million to 140 million unique TCR beta sequences, from 150 million to 200 million T cells, were found by an earlier analysis.

The CDR3 consists of 16 residues. The V gene's germline CDR1 is MNHEY and CDR2 SVGAGI. V trimming: 0 bases; J trimming: 2 bases; junction bases outside the gene matches: 7. PCR employed 60 Vbeta and 13 Jbeta primers. Libraries were prepared by immunoSEQ multiplex PCR; TCRdb keeps only in-frame clonotypes and omits some of them. The data contain 280,000 or so clones, around 90% of them singletons. Broader study findings: The study carried out a later analysis of TCR beta sequences. It associated around 17,000 of them with specific HLA alleles at a false discovery rate of 0.05. DRB1 had the most TCR associations and HLA-C the fewest, a later analysis found, with rates varying by HLA locus.

Worth noting for this clone: The antigen is undetermined.

The sequence came from a woman under 30 in good health and CMV-seronegative. The rearrangement links TRBV6-5 to TRBJ2-7, with 7 nucleotides matching TRBD1. Material for sequencing was PBMCs. The CDR3 nucleotides are TGTGCCAGCAGTTACTCTACAGGGGATCCTACCTACGAGCAGTACTTC. The encoded protein is CASSYSTGDPTYEQYF.